The count of the clone carrying this T cell receptor (beta chain) is one. The antigen is not known. Trimming at V came to 6 bases and at J to 6 bases, leaving 11 bases not matched to a gene. Germline CDR1 and CDR2: MDHEN and SYDVKM. The CDR3 runs 15 residues. The repertoire was sequenced with immunoSEQ multiplex PCR; TCRdb's copy has only in-frame clones and lacks some. The sample includes about 55,000 clones, more than 70% of them seen just once. This sample stems from a study of OX40 agonist ivuxolimab in advanced cancers. The wider study: Ivuxolimab, an antibody acting as an agonist of OX40 (CD134), was used to treat patients. The study gave patients intravenous ivuxolimab at 0.01 to 10 mg/kg every 2 weeks.

Study findings and constraints: The work left the antigen specificity of expanded peripheral T cells undetermined. Some of the lowest clonal expansion was seen in partial responders at 0.1-3.0 mg/kg.

The TCR originated in an adult with an advanced solid tumor such as melanoma, head and neck, liver or kidney cancer. Here the sequenced sample was CD4+ or CD8+ T cells sorted from blood, taken in a trial of the OX40 agonist ivuxolimab. The gene calls are TRBV28 and TRBJ2-1; 7 nucleotides match TRBD1. CDR3 amino acids: CASSPFDRAGNEQFF. The CDR3 DNA follows: TGTGCCAGCAGCCCCTTCGACAGGGCGGGCAATGAGCAGTTCTTC. The full variable domain, in which reference TRBV28 and TRBJ2-1 provide the parts outside the CDR3, is DVKVTQSSRYLVKRTGEKVFLECVQDMDHENMFWYRQDPGLGLRLIYFSYDVKMKEKGDIPEGYSVSREKKERFSLILESASTNQTSMYLCASSPFDRAGNEQFFGPGTRLTVL.